This T cell receptor beta chain emerged from a study of molecular identifiers for immune sequencing clone quantification. Bulk TCR library preparation followed previously described methods with listed TCR primers. Each CDR3 protein gets one entry after TCRdb re-called the PCR reads with MiXCR. The data show more than 550,000 distinct CDR3 sequences, with over 25% seen just once and about 0.78% held by the top ten. Germline V gives CDR1 SGHVS, CDR2 FNYEAQ. CDR3 length: 14 residues. V gave up 0 bases and J gave up 8 bases, with 11 bases separating them. This TCR came from a human donor in good health. Some libraries in this study had Jurkat cell RNA spiked in. The sequenced material came from naive CD8+ T cells from blood, with Jurkat cell RNA spiked in. Regarding subset: FACS-sorted CD8+CD4-CCR7+CD45RA+ naive T cells. The gene calls are TRBV7-6 and TRBJ2-1, with D perhaps TRBD2 (6 bases). CDR3 bases: TGTGCCAGCAGCTTAGCGATAGGCGGGGATGAGCAGTTCTTC. Amino acids: CASSLAIGGDEQFF.